What follows are 17 T cell receptor beta chains derived from one specimen sequenced in a study of graft-versus-host responses after intestinal transplantation listed by TCRdb under 2021. The receptor library was made with the immunoSEQ multiplex PCR assay. TCRdb took over this immuneACCESS table, retaining in-frame rearrangements with V and J assigned. Such tables are incomplete; in checked studies, under half of the missing clones stem from an unresolved V gene, and the remainder is unexplained. This sample has some 43,000 clones in its table, and over 85% of those were observed once. The ten largest clonotypes hold 1.6% of the sample. This material consisted of PBMCs, taken 330 to 350 days after intestinal transplant. These receptors all stem from a human patient who received an intestinal transplant, so some T cells may come from the graft donor.

The rearrangement uses TRBV29-1 and TRBJ2-3, with 12 bases aligning to TRBD2. The CDR3 extends over 14 amino acids. CDR1 is SQVTM and CDR2 is ANQGSEA in the germline V gene. V dropped 2 bases and J dropped 4; count of bases not matched to a gene: 1. The CDR3 here is CSVELAGGPDTQYF. The DNA for the CDR3 is TGCAGCGTTGAACTAGCGGGGGGGCCAGATACGCAGTATTTT.

CDR3 DNA sequence: TGCGCCAGCAGCCCCGGACAGGGGGACGGGAACTATGGCTACACCTTC. Amino acids: CASSPGQGDGNYGYTF. The chain links TRBV4-1 to TRBJ1-2; 10 bases map to TRBD1. Germline trimming cut 4 bases from V and 2 bases from J; bases unmatched to any gene: 7. There are 16 residues in the CDR3. Germline V lookup: CDR1 MGHRA, CDR2 YSYEKL.

For the CDR3, the DNA is TGTGCCAGCAGACCCAGGCAGGGGGCGACCTACGAGCAGTACTTC. This gives the protein CASRPRQGATYEQYF. This chain links TRBV6-5 with TRBJ2-7, with 8 bases identical to TRBD1. V was clipped by 6 bases and J by 2 bases; unmatched bases: 9. From germline, CDR1 is MNHEY and CDR2 SVGAGI. The CDR3 runs 15 residues.

The chain joins TRBV6-5 to TRBJ1-6; 9 bases align to TRBD1. Germline V CDR1 and CDR2: MNHEY, SVGAGI. V shed 0 bases, J shed 7 bases, and the junction held 1 base outside the gene matches. This CDR3 region has 15 residues. The CDR3: CASSYSGQGNSPLHF. The CDR3 nucleotides are TGTGCCAGCAGTTACTCGGGACAGGGAAATTCACCCCTCCACTTT.

The chain is built from TRBV6-5 and TRBJ2-7; 10 bases align to TRBD2. After removal of 2 bases from V and 3 bases from J, the junction contained 4 bases not matched to a gene. Germline CDR1 is MNHEY and CDR2 is SVGAGI. The CDR3 runs to 15 residues. The DNA for the CDR3 is TGTGCCAGCAGTTACCCGACTAGCGGGTTCTACGAGCAGTACTTC. Its protein is CASSYPTSGFYEQYF.

This rearrangement joins TRBV29-1 to TRBJ2-3; possible D gene TRBD1, 6 bases. Germline loops: CDR1 SQVTM, CDR2 ANQGSEA. The V end lost 4 bases, the J end lost 6 bases, and 14 bases lay between the germline ends. This CDR3 has 13 residues. This chain's CDR3 is CSVARTGSDTQYF. The CDR3 nucleotides read TGCAGCGTTGCCCGAACAGGGTCCGATACGCAGTATTTT.

Points on this clone: Other DNA sequences in the same sample also yield this CDR3. The chain employs TRBV11-2 and TRBJ1-1; tentative D call: TRBD1 (5 bases). The germline CDR1 and CDR2 sequences are SGHAT and FQNNGV. Trimming stripped 5 bases from V and 14 bases from J, with 21 bases between. The CDR3 extends over 13 amino acids. The CDR3: CASSPRVGGRAFF. The CDR3 nucleotides are TGTGCCAGCAGCCCCCGGGTTGGGGGAAGAGCCTTCTTT.

This CDR3 is CASSLRDSQETQYF. The CDR3 bases are TGTGCCAGCAGCTTGAGGGACAGCCAAGAGACCCAGTACTTC. This chain links TRBV11-1 with TRBJ2-5; 7 nucleotides match TRBD1. The CDR3 extends over 14 amino acids. The V gene end was trimmed by 3 bases and the J gene end by 1 base; junction bases not matched to a gene: 2. In germline, CDR1 is SGHAT, CDR2 FQDESV (reference sequence).

This chain links TRBV5-1 with TRBJ2-3, with 8 bases identical to TRBD2. Per germline, CDR1 SGHRS and CDR2 YFSETQ. This CDR3 has 14 amino acids. J was trimmed by 4 bases and V by 3 bases; bases with no gene match: 4. Written as DNA, the CDR3 is TGCGCCAGCAGCTCGAGCGGGAGTGCAGATACGCAGTATTTT. This translates into CASSSSGSADTQYF.

The chain uses TRBV18 and TRBJ2-5; 7 bases line up with TRBD1. This CDR3 comprises 16 residues. The junction had 11 bases not matched to a gene; V was cut back by 3 bases and J by 4 bases. Germline V gene sequence: CDR1 KGHSH, CDR2 LQKENI. CDR3: CASSPSKGGLRETQYF. The CDR3 nucleotides are TGTGCCAGCTCACCTTCTAAAGGGGGCTTACGAGAGACCCAGTACTTC.

The V call is TRBV5-1, the J call TRBJ1-1; D ambiguous. The germline V and J ends were trimmed by 1 base and 0 bases, with 7 bases remaining between them. Germline lookup yields CDR1 SGHRS and CDR2 YFSETQ. The CDR3 consists of 14 residues. CDR3 bases: TGCGCCAGCAGCTTGAGGCAGCTGAACACTGAAGCTTTCTTT. As protein: CASSLRQLNTEAFF.

The chain employs TRBV18 and TRBJ1-1; D gene uncertain. V was cut by 0 bases and J by 8 bases, with 16 bases left in between. Germline loops: CDR1 KGHSH, CDR2 LQKENI. The CDR3 covers 15 residues. The CDR3 DNA follows: TGTGCCAGCTCACCACCGTCAGCGAGCTTATTCGAAGCTTTCTTT. This translates into CASSPPSASLFEAFF. The variable domain in full, completed from reference TRBV18 and TRBJ1-1, reads NAGVMQNPRHLVRRRGQEARLRCSPMKGHSHVYWYRQLPEEGLKFMVYLQKENIIDESGMPKERFSAEFPKEGPSILRIQQVVRGDSAAYFCASSPPSASLFEAFFGQGTRLTVV.

This sequence joins TRBV18 and TRBJ1-2; 9 bases match TRBD1. CDR3 size: 16 residues. V lost 3 bases, J lost 3 bases, and 8 bases stayed unmatched. Germline V gene lookup returns CDR1 KGHSH and CDR2 LQKENI. The CDR3 spells CASSPPQGALDYGYTF. CDR3 DNA: TGTGCCAGCTCACCGCCACAGGGGGCGCTGGACTATGGCTACACCTTC.

The chain employs TRBV6-1 and TRBJ2-1; 8 bases align to TRBD2. Unmatched junction bases numbered 0, after V lost 5 bases and J lost 3 bases. Looked up from germline, CDR1 is MNHNS and CDR2 is SASEGT. This CDR3 is 13 amino acids long. This CDR3 is CASSSGSYNEQFF. The CDR3 coding sequence is TGTGCCAGCAGTAGCGGGAGCTACAATGAGCAGTTCTTC.

The rearrangement joins TRBV6-1 to TRBJ2-4; the D is unclear. Germline CDR1 and CDR2: MNHNS and SASEGT. The CDR3 has 13 amino acids. Trimming removed 6 bases at V and 8 bases at J, with 14 bases between. The CDR3 nucleotides read TGTGCCAGCAGAAGGACGGGTTCGGACATTCAGTACTTC. Protein: CASRRTGSDIQYF.

The CDR3 DNA sequence: TGCGCCAGCAGCCACCCAAAAGAGACCCAGTACTTC. Translated, it gives CASSHPKETQYF. The chain joins TRBV4-1 to TRBJ2-5; D call uncertain. The germline V gene encodes CDR1 MGHRA and CDR2 YSYEKL. CDR3 length equals 12 residues. Trimming removed 3 bases from V and 3 bases from J, with 5 bases in between.

The chain employs TRBV18 and TRBJ1-6, with D possibly matching TRBD1 (6 bases). V gave up 4 bases and J gave up 6 bases, with 10 bases separating them. The CDR3 consists of 14 residues. Looked up from germline, CDR1 is KGHSH and CDR2 is LQKENI. Written as DNA, the CDR3 is TGTGCCAGCTCACAGACAGGATTTAATTCACCCCTCCACTTT. Protein sequence: CASSQTGFNSPLHF.